The 13 T cell receptor beta chains listed next were all sequenced from one sample in a study of T cell repertoires in cytomegalovirus infection. TCRdb reanalysed the reads using MiXCR and keeps one entry per CDR3 protein. The sample consists of about 180,000 distinct CDR3 sequences, approximately 14% of them appearing once. Source material: PBMCs. The receptors stem from a human donor in good health (CMV status not recorded). Some clones in this sample may be carry-over from other donors' samples.

This clonotype was seen repeatedly, ten times or more. This chain connects TRBV12-3 or TRBV12-4 to TRBJ1-1; D perhaps matches TRBD1 (5 bases). CDR3 length: 19 amino acids. The V end was cut by 7 bases, the J end by 1 base, with 28 bases between. The CDR3 reads CASKLLSRLIGHTNTEAFF. CDR3 DNA: TGTGCCAGCAAACTTCTAAGTAGACTGATTGGACACACGAACACTGAAGCTTTCTTT.

This clonotype showed up many times. The gene calls are TRBV7-8 and TRBJ1-3, with D maybe TRBD1 (5 bases). V lost 3 bases and J lost 2, with 11 bases in between. The length of the CDR3 is 15 residues. CDR1 and CDR2 from the germline V gene are SGHVS and FQNEAQ. The CDR3 DNA reads TGTGCCAGCAGCTTTGGGGACGGGACTGGAAACACCATATATTTT. Translating gives CASSFGDGTGNTIYF.

The gene calls are TRBV20-1 and TRBJ2-2; D is undetermined. The germline V and J ends were trimmed by 6 bases and 1 base, with 9 bases remaining between them. CDR3 length: 13 residues. Germline V gene sequence: CDR1 DFQATT, CDR2 SNEGSKA (reference sequence). The CDR3 DNA sequence: TGCAGTGCCCACCGACAGAACACCGGGGAGCTGTTTTTT. Its protein is CSAHRQNTGELFF.

This clonotype came up many times. V is TRBV7-2 and J is TRBJ1-5; the D gene is possibly TRBD1 (6 bases). Germline CDR1 and CDR2: SGHTA and FQGNSA. Trimming pared 0 bases from V and 7 bases from J, leaving 16 bases between. There are 16 residues in the CDR3. The CDR3: CASSLAGTPVGQPQHF. As DNA, the CDR3 is TGTGCCAGCAGCTTAGCGGGGACACCTGTGGGGCAGCCCCAGCATTTT.

The chain employs TRBV14 and TRBJ1-6; 11 nucleotides align to TRBD1. From germline, CDR1 is SGHDN and CDR2 FVKESK. This CDR3 has 16 residues. V lost 4 bases, J lost 10 bases, and 9 bases stayed unmatched. The CDR3 region is CASSPSGQGDGSPLHF. The CDR3 DNA is TGTGCCAGCAGCCCCTCGGGACAGGGGGACGGGTCACCCCTCCACTTT. Full variable domain (outside the CDR3, taken from reference TRBV14 and TRBJ1-6): EAGVTQFPSHSVIEKGQTVTLRCDPISGHDNLYWYRRVMGKEIKFLLHFVKESKQDESGMPNNRFLAERTGGTYSTLKVQPAELEDSGVYFCASSPSGQGDGSPLHFGNGTRLTVT.

In its sample, this clonotype was seen many times. This sequence joins TRBV7-3 and TRBJ2-1; tentative D call: TRBD1 (6 bases). The CDR3 has 19 amino acids. Per the germline V gene, CDR1 is SGHTA and CDR2 is FQGTGA. Trimming took 5 bases from V and 1 from J, leaving 24 bases between them. CDR3 sequence (DNA): TGTGCCAGCAGCCCGGGCAGGGACAAGGGGACCGGATCCTACAATGAGCAGTTCTTC. As protein: CASSPGRDKGTGSYNEQFF.

The chain is built from TRBV28 and TRBJ1-1; D is ambiguous. The germline gives CDR1 MDHEN, CDR2 SYDVKM. The V and J ends lost 5 bases and 7 bases respectively, with 8 bases between them. The CDR3 length is 11 residues. CDR3 residues: CASSTLDEAFF. The CDR3 nucleotides are TGTGCCAGCAGTACTTTAGATGAAGCTTTCTTT.

V usage is TRBV2 and J usage is TRBJ1-1; 8 nucleotides align to TRBD1. Per the germline V gene, CDR1 is SNHLY and CDR2 is FYNNEI. The CDR3 spans 14 residues. V was clipped by 3 bases and J by 5 bases; unmatched bases: 5. The CDR3 bases are TGTGCCAGCAGTGAGACCAGGGGGCAAACTGAAGCTTTCTTT. Amino acid sequence: CASSETRGQTEAFF.

This clonotype is a singleton in its sample. Since a much larger clone is just one base distant, this may be a read error. The chain carries TRBV27 and TRBJ1-1; D gene unclear. Between the trimmed V and J ends, which lost 5 bases and 1 base, there was a span of 8 bases. Germline V gives CDR1 MNHEY, CDR2 SMNVEV (reference sequence). The CDR3 is 13 amino acids. The CDR3 region is CASSPRTNTEAFF. The CDR3 bases are TGTGCCAGCAGTCCCCGGACGAACACTGAAGCTTTCTTT.

This clonotype was detected ten times or more. This chain uses TRBV7-2 with TRBJ2-1; D not certain. CDR1 is SGHTA and CDR2 is FQGNSA in the germline V gene. The germline V and J ends were trimmed by 3 bases and 7 bases, with 4 bases remaining between them. The CDR3 consists of 11 residues. The CDR3 loop reads CASSLGNEQFF. CDR3 DNA sequence: TGTGCCAGCAGCTTGGGGAATGAGCAGTTCTTC.

This chain connects TRBV28 to TRBJ2-7; TRBD2 matches at 10 bases. The CDR3 spans 15 residues. Germline V lookup: CDR1 MDHEN, CDR2 SYDVKM. Germline trimming cut 6 bases from V and 2 bases from J; bases unmatched to any gene: 7. This CDR3 is CASSRTSGNPYEQYF. CDR3 bases: TGTGCCAGCAGCCGTACTAGCGGGAACCCCTACGAGCAGTACTTC.

This clonotype was seen a handful of times. CDR3: CASSPWGGLGTLNTEAFF. The DNA of the CDR3 is TGTGCCAGCAGCCCCTGGGGGGGGTTGGGGACTCTGAACACTGAAGCTTTCTTT. The chain employs TRBV12-3 or TRBV12-4 and TRBJ1-1; possible D gene TRBD1, 5 bases. The V gene lost 6 bases and the J gene lost 0 bases, with 23 bases spanning the gap. The CDR3 has 18 residues.

The rearrangement links TRBV6-6 to TRBJ1-1; unclear D gene. This CDR3 contains 11 residues. The V and J ends lost 8 bases and 2 bases respectively, with 6 bases between them. Per the germline V gene, CDR1 is MNHNY and CDR2 is SVGAGI (reference sequence). CDR3 sequence (DNA): TGTGCCAGCGTACTCAACACTGAAGCTTTCTTT. Its translation: CASVLNTEAFF.